This T cell receptor (beta chain) is drawn from a study of control samples from healthy donors and cancer patients. This CDR3 is built from 15 residues. The V and J ends lost 6 bases and 4 bases, in that order; junction bases with no gene match: 3. Germline CDR1 and CDR2: MNHEY and SMNVEV (reference sequence). Assay: immunoSEQ multiplex PCR; the TCRdb copy retains only in-frame clones and omits some. There are about 69,000 clones in the sample; around 84% occur only once, and 2.9% lies in the top ten. The receptor's source is a woman between 45 and 60 years old with lung cancer. What was sequenced was PBMCs. V gene TRBV27 combines with J gene TRBJ2-2, with TRBD1 identical over 12 bases. CDR3 residues: CASRGQGASTGELFF. CDR3 in DNA: TGTGCCAGCAGGGGACAGGGGGCGAGCACCGGGGAGCTGTTTTTT.